The rows below give T cell receptor beta chains drawn from one sample of a study of blood T cell repertoires in COVID-19. Sequencing used immunoSEQ multiplex PCR; TCRdb keeps in-frame clones, though not all of them. The repertoire has approximately 150,000 clones, around four fifths of them found once; the top ten carry around 6.5%. Material: PBMCs or T cells enriched from blood (not recorded which). The receptors here all came from a middle-aged woman who had recovered from COVID-19. CDR3s include the opening cysteine and the closing phenylalanine or tryptophan. A D gene is named only where the DNA matches it firmly. Expanded clones get a size class; other rows say once, few or many, or leave the size out.

v_call	clone_size	d_call	j_call	cdr3_nt	cdr3_aa
TRBV19	few	TRBD2	TRBJ2-2	TGTGCCAGTAGTAAACCGGGACTAGCGGGGGGGATGGCCGGGGAGCTGTTTTTT	CASSKPGLAGGMAGELFF
TRBV12-3/TRBV12-4	-	-	TRBJ1-1	TGTGCCAGCCGCTCTTACAGGGCGCCGAAAGCTTTCTTT	CASRSYRAPKAFF
TRBV20-1	-	-	TRBJ1-4	TGCAGTGCTAGTTTATTCGGCAGGGGAGAAGAAAAACTGTTTTTT	CSASLFGRGEEKLFF
TRBV9	once	-	TRBJ1-1	TGTGCCAGCAGCGAGGGAGGACGGAATGCTGGCACTGAAGCTTTCTTT	CASSEGGRNAGTEAFF
TRBV7-3	-	TRBD1	TRBJ2-5	TGTGCCAGCAGCCCAACAGGGGCGGGTGGGGAGACCCAGTACTTC	CASSPTGAGGETQYF
TRBV5-1	-	TRBD1	TRBJ1-1	TGCGCCAGCAGCTTGGTGGAGGGGGCTGTTCGGATCACTGAAGCTTTCTTT	CASSLVEGAVRITEAFF
TRBV5-4	few	-	TRBJ1-5	TGTGCCAGCAGGCCCTCTCCTAGACGTAGCAATCAGCCCCAGCATTTT	CASRPSPRRSNQPQHF
TRBV6-5	-	TRBD1	TRBJ1-2	TGTGCCAGCAGACCAGACAGGGGGCTCTTTGGCTACACCTTC	CASRPDRGLFGYTF
TRBV11-3	-	-	TRBJ2-1	TGTGCCAGCAGCTTATCGTTTGGGCAAAACAATGAGCAGTTCTTC	CASSLSFGQNNEQFF
TRBV7-9	-	TRBD1	TRBJ2-2	TGTGCCAGCAGGTCCGGGACAGCGAACACCGGGGAGCTGTTTTTT	CASRSGTANTGELFF
TRBV5-1	-	-	TRBJ2-1	TGCGCCAGCAGCTACTCCGGTCACCGCGTCTTC	CASSYSGHRVF
TRBV27	-	TRBD1	TRBJ2-7	TGTGCCAGCAGCCCTATGGCTGAAGGGGGCCGGCAGTACTTC	CASSPMAEGGRQYF
TRBV5-1	-	TRBD2	TRBJ2-1	TGCGCCAGCAGCCCCGGGGGCGGGGGGGCTGATGAGCAGTTCTTC	CASSPGGGGADEQFF
TRBV4-1	once	-	TRBJ1-6	TGCGCCAGCAGCCAAGAGCCGATTAGCTCCTATAATTCACCCCTCCACTTT	CASSQEPISSYNSPLHF
TRBV21-1	-	-	TRBJ1-3	TGTGCCAGCAGCAAAGTAATTATCTTGCCGACAGCTGGAAACACCATATATTTT	CASSKVIILPTAGNTIYF
TRBV21-1	-	-	TRBJ1-1	TGTGCCAGCAGCAAAGAAGGGACCGGGGACTCTGAAGCTTTCTTT	CASSKEGTGDSEAFF
TRBV6-5	-	TRBD1	TRBJ1-4	TGTGCCAGCAGGGGGATGACAGGGGCTCGGGAAAAACTGTTTTTT	CASRGMTGAREKLFF
TRBV5-1	few	TRBD2	TRBJ2-5	TGCGCCAGCAGCTTCGGACTAGCGGGGGGAGGTAAAGAGACCCAGTACTTC	CASSFGLAGGGKETQYF
TRBV9	-	TRBD2	TRBJ2-5	TGTGCCAGCAGCGAGGCCGGGGGGAGGGAGACCCAGTACTTC	CASSEAGGRETQYF
TRBV28	-	-	TRBJ1-4	TGTGCCAGCAGTTTTGGTGAGAAACTGTTTTTT	CASSFGEKLFF
TRBV11-2	-	TRBD2	TRBJ2-1	TGTGCCAGCAGCCAGGGGACTAGCGCGATATACAATGAGCAGTTCTTC	CASSQGTSAIYNEQFF
TRBV27	-	TRBD1	TRBJ1-3	TGTGCCAGCAGTCCACTAGACAGGGTCAGGGGAAACACCATATATTTT	CASSPLDRVRGNTIYF